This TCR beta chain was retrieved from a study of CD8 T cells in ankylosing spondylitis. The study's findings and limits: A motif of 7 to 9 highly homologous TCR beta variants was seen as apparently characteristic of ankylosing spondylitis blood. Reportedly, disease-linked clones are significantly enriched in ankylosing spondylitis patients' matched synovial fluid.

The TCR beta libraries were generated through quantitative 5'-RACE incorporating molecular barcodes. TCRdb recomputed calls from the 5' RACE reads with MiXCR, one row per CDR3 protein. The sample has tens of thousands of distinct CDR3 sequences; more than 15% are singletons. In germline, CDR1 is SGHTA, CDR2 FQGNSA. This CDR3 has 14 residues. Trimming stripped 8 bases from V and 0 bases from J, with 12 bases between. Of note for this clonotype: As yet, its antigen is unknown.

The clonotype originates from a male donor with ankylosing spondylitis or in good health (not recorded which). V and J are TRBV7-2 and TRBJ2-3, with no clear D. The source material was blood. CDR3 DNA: TGTGCCAGCTCTTGGGCGGAAAGCACAGATACGCAGTATTTT. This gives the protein CASSWAESTDTQYF.